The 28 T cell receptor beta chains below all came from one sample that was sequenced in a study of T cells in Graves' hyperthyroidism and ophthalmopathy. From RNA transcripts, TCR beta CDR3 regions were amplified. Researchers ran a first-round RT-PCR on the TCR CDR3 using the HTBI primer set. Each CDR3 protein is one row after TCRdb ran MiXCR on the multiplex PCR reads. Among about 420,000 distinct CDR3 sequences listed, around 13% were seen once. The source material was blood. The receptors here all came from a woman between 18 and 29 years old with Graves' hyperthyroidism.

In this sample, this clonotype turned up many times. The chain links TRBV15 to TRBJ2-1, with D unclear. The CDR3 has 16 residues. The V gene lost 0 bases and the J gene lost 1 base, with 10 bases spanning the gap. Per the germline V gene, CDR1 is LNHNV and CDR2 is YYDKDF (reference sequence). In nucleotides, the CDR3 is TGTGCCACCAGCAGAGACGCGACTGTATCCTACAATGAGCAGTTCTTC. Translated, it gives CATSRDATVSYNEQFF.

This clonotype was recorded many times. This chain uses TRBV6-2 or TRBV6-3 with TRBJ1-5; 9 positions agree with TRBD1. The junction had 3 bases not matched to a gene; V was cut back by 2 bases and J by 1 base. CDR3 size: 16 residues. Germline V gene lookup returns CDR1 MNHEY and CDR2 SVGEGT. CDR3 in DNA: TGTGCCAGCAGTTACCAGGGGACAGGGAGCAATCAGCCCCAGCATTTT. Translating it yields CASSYQGTGSNQPQHF.

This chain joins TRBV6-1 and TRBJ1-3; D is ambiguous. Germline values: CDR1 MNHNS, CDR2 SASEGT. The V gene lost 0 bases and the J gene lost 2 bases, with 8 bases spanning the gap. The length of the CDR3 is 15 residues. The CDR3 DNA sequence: TGTGCCAGCAGTGAAGCGGGCAGGACTGGAAACACCATATATTTT. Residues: CASSEAGRTGNTIYF.

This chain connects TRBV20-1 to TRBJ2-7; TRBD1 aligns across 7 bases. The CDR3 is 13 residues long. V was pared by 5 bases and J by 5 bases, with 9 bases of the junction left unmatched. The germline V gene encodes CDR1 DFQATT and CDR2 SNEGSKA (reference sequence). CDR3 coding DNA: TGCAGTGCTTACCCGGGACAGTTCGACGAGCAGTACTTC. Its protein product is CSAYPGQFDEQYF.

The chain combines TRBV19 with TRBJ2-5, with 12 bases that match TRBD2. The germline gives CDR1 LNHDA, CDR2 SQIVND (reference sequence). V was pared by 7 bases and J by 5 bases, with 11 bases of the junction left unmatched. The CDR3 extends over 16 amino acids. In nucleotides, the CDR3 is TGTGCCAGTAAAGGGCTAGCGGGAGGGCCCGAGGAGACCCAGTACTTC. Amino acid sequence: CASKGLAGGPEETQYF.

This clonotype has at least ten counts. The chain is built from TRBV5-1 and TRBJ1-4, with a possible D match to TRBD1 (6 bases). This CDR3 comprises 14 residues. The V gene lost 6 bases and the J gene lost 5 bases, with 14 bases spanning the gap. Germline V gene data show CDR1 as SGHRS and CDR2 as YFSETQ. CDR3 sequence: CASNGGPGNEKLFF. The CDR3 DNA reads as TGCGCCAGCAACGGGGGCCCGGGGAATGAAAAACTGTTTTTT.

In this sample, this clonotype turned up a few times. The CDR3 nucleotides read TGTGCCAGCAGTCCGCAGGGGGGGACCGGGGAGCTGTTTTTT. Its translation is CASSPQGGTGELFF. V and J are TRBV28 and TRBJ2-2; D tentatively fits TRBD1 or TRBD2 (7 bases each). CDR3 length: 14 residues. Germline loops: CDR1 MDHEN, CDR2 SYDVKM. The V and J ends lost 5 bases and 5 bases respectively, with 12 bases between them.

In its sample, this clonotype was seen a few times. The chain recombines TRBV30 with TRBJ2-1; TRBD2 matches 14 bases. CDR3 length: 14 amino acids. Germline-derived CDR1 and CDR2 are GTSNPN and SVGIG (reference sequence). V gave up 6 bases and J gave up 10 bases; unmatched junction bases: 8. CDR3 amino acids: CACDGTSGRGEQFF. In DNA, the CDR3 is TGTGCCTGCGACGGGACTAGCGGGAGAGGGGAGCAGTTCTTC.

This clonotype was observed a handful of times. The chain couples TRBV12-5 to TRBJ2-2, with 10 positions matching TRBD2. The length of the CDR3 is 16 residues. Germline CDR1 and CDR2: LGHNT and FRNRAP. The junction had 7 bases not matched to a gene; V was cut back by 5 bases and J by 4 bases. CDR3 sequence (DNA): TGTGCTAGTGGTCCCCTGACTAGCGGGCCCACCGGGGAGCTGTTTTTT. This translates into CASGPLTSGPTGELFF.

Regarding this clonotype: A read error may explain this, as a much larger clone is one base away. Here the CDR3 reads CASNPSSGRTDTQYF. Here the CDR3 DNA reads TGTGCCAGCAACCCATCTAGCGGGAGAACAGATACGCAGTATTTT. The chain is built from TRBV7-2 and TRBJ2-3, with TRBD2 matching over 10 bases. After removal of 7 bases from V and 3 bases from J, the junction contained 7 bases not matched to a gene. The V gene's germline CDR1 is SGHTA and CDR2 FQGNSA. The CDR3 is made up of 15 amino acids.

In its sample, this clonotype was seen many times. This CDR3 is CASSLAGWASTDTQYF. CDR3 DNA sequence: TGTGCCAGCAGTTTAGCGGGATGGGCTAGCACAGATACGCAGTATTTT. This chain uses TRBV27 with TRBJ2-3, with D maybe TRBD2 (6 bases). CDR1 MNHEY and CDR2 SMNVEV come from the germline V gene (reference sequence). The CDR3 totals 16 residues. V was cut by 2 bases and J by 0 bases, with 12 bases left in between.

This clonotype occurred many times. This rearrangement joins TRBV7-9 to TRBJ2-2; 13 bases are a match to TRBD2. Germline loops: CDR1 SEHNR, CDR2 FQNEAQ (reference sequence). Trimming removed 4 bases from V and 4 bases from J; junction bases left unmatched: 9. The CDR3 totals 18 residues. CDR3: CASSSPAGTSGITGELFF. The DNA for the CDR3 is TGTGCCAGCAGCTCGCCCGCCGGGACTAGCGGGATCACCGGGGAGCTGTTTTTT.

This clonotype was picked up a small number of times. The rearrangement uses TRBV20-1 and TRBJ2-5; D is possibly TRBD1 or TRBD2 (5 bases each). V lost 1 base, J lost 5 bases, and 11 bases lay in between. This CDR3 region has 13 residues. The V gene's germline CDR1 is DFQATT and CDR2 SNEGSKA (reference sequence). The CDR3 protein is CSARVPGRETQYF. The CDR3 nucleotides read TGCAGTGCTAGAGTACCGGGGCGGGAGACCCAGTACTTC.

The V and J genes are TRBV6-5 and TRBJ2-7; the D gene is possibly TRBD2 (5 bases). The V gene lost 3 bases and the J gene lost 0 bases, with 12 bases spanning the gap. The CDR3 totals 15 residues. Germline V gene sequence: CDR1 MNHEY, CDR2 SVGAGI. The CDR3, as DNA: TGTGCCAGCAGTTATCGCCAGCGGCCCTCCTACGAGCAGTACTTC. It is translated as CASSYRQRPSYEQYF.

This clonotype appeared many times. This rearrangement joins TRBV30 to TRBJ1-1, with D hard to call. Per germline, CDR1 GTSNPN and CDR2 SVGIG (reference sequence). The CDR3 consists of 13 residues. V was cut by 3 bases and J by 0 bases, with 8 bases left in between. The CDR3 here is CAWRGQLNTEAFF. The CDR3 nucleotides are TGTGCCTGGAGAGGGCAGCTGAACACTGAAGCTTTCTTT.

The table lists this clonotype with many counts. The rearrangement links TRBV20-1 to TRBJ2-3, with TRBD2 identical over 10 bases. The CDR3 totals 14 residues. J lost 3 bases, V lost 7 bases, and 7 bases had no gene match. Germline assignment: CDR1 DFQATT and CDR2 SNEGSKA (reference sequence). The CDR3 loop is CSGLAGVLTDTQYF. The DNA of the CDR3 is TGCAGTGGTCTAGCGGGAGTGCTAACAGATACGCAGTATTTT.

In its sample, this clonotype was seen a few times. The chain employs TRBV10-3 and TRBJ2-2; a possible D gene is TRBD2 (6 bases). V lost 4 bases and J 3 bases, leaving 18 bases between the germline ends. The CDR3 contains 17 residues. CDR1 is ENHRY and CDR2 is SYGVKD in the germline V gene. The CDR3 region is CAISVYWEADYTGELFF. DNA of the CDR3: TGTGCCATCAGTGTTTACTGGGAGGCGGATTACACCGGGGAGCTGTTTTTT.

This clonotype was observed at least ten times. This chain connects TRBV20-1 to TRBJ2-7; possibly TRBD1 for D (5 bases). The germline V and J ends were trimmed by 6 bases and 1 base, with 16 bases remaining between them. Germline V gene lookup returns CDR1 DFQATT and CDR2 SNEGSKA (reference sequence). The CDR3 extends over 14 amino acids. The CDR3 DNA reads TGCAGTGCCCAAAGGGGTCCAACGTCCTACGAGCAGTACTTC. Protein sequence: CSAQRGPTSYEQYF.

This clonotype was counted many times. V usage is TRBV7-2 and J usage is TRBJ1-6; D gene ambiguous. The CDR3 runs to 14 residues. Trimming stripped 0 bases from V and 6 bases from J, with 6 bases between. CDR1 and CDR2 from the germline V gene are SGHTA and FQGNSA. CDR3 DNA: TGTGCCAGCAGCTTAGCGGGGTTTAATTCACCCCTCCACTTT. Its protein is CASSLAGFNSPLHF.

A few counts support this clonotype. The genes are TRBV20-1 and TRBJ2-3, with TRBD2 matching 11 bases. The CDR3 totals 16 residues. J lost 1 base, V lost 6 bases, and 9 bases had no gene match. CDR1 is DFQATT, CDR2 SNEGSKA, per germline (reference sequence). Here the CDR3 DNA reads TGCAGTGCCCGAGGGGTACTAGCGGGGGGCACAGATACGCAGTATTTT. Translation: CSARGVLAGGTDTQYF.

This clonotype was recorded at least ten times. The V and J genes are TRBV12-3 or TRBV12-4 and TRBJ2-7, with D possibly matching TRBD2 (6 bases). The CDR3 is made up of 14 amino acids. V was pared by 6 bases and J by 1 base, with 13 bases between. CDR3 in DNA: TGTGCCAGCAGAGCAGGAGGGCCTTCCTACGAGCAGTACTTC. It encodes CASRAGGPSYEQYF.

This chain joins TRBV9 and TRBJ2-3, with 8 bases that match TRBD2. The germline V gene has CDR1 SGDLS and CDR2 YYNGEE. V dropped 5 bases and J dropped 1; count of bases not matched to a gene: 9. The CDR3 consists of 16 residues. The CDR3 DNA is TGTGCCAGCAGTGAAAGCGGGAGCTTCGGCACAGATACGCAGTATTTT. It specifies CASSESGSFGTDTQYF.

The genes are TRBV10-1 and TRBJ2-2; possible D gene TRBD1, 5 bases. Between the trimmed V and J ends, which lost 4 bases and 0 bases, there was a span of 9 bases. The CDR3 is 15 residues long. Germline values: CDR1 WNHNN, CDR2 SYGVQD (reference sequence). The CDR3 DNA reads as TGCGCCAGCAGTGGACAGAGCGCGAACACCGGGGAGCTGTTTTTT. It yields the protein CASSGQSANTGELFF.

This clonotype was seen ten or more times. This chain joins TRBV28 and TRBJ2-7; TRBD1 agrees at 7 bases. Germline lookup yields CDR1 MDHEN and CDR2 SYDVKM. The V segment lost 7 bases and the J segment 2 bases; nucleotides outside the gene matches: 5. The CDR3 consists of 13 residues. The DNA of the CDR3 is TGTGCCAGCACTCGGGACAGCCCCTACGAGCAGTACTTC. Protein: CASTRDSPYEQYF.

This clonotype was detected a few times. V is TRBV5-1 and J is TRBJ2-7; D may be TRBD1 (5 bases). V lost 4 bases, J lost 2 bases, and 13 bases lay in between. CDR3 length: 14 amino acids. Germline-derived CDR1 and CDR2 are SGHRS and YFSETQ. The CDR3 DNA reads TGCGCCAGCAGCGATGACAAGGGGCCCTACGAGCAGTACTTC. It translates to CASSDDKGPYEQYF. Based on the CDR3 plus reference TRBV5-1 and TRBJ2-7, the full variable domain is KAGVTQTPRYLIKTRGQQVTLSCSPISGHRSVSWYQQTPGQGLQFLFEYFSETQRNKGNFPGRFSGRQFSNSRSEMNVSTLELGDSALYLCASSDDKGPYEQYFGPGTRLTVT.

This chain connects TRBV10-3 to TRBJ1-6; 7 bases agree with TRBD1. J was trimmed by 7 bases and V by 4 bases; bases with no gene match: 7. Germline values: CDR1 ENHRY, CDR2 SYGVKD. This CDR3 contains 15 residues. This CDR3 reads CAISADRLGNSPLHF. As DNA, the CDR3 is TGTGCCATCAGTGCGGACAGGTTGGGAAATTCACCCCTCCACTTT.

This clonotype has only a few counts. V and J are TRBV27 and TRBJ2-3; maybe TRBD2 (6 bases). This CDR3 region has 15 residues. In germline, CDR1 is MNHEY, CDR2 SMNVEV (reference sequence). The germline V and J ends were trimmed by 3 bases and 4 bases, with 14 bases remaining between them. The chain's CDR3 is CASSFGLTGADTQYF. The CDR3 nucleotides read TGTGCCAGCAGTTTTGGCTTGACGGGGGCAGATACGCAGTATTTT.

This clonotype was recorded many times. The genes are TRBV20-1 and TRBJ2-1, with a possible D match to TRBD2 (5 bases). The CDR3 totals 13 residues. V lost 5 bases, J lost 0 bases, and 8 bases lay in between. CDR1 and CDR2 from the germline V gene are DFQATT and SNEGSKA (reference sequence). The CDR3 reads CSAEGISYNEQFF. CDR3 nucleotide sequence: TGCAGTGCTGAGGGTATCTCCTACAATGAGCAGTTCTTC.